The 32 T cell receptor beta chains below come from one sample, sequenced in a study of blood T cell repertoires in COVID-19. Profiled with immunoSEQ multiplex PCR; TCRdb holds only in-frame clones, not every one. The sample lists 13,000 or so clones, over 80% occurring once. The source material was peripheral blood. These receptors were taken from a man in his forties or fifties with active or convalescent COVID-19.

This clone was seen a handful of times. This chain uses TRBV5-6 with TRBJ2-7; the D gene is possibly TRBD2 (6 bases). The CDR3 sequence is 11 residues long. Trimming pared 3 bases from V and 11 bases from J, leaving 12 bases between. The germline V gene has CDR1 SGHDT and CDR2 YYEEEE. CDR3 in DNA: TGTGCCAGCAGCTGGGGGGAGACGGAGTACTTC. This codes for CASSWGETEYF.

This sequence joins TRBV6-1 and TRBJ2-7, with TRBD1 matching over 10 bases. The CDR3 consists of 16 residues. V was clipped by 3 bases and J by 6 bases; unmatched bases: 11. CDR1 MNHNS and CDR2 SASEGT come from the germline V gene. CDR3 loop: CASSEGVVTGGVEQYF. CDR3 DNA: TGTGCCAGCAGTGAGGGCGTGGTGACAGGGGGCGTCGAGCAGTACTTC.

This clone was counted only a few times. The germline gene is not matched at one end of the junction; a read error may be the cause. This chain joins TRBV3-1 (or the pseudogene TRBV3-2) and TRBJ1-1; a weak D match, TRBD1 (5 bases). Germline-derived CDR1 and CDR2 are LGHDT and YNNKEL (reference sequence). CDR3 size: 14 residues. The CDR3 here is CASSQSGGGTEAFF. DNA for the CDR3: TGTGCCAGCAGCCAATCTGGGGGGGGGACTGAAGCCTTCTTT.

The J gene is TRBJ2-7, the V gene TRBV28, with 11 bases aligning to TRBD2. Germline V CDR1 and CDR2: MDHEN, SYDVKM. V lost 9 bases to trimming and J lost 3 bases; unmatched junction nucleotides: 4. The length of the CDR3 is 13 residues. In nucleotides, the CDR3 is TGTGCCAGTGGGACTAGCGGAATCTACGAGCAGTACTTC. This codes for CASGTSGIYEQYF. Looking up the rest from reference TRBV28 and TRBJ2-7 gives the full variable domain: DVKVTQSSRYLVKRTGEKVFLECVQDMDHENMFWYRQDPGLGLRLIYFSYDVKMKEKGDIPEGYSVSREKKERFSLILESASTNQTSMYLCASGTSGIYEQYFGPGTRLTVT.

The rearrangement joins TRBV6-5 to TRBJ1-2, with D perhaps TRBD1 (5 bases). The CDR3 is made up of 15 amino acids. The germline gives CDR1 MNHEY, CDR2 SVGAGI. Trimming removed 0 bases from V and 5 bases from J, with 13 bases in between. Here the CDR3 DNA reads TGTGCCAGCAGTTACTCTGGATGGGGGGGGTATGGCTACACCTTC. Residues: CASSYSGWGGYGYTF.

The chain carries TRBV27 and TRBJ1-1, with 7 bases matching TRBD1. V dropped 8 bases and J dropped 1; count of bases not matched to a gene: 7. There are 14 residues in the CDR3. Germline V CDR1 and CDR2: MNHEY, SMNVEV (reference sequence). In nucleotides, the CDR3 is TGTGCCAGCCCCAAGGGGGCAGAGAACACTGAAGCTTTCTTT. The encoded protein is CASPKGAENTEAFF.

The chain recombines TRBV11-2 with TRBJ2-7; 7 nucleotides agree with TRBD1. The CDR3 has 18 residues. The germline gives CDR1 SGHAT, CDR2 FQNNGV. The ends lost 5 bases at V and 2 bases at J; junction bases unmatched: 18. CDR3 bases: TGTGCCAGCAGCCCCATTTCCCGCAAACAGGGGACGACCTACGAGCAGTACTTC. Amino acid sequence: CASSPISRKQGTTYEQYF.

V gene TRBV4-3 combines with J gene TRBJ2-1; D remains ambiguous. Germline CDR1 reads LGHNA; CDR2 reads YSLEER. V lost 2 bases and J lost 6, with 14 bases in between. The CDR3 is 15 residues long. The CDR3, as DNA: TGCGCCAGCAGCCAATCCTATGACAACTTCAATGAGCAGTTCTTC. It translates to CASSQSYDNFNEQFF.

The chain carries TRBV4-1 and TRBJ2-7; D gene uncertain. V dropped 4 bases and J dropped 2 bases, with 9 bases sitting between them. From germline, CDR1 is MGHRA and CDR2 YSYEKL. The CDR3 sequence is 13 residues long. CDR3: CASSLEYTYEQYF. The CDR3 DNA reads TGCGCCAGCAGCCTCGAGTATACCTACGAGCAGTACTTC.

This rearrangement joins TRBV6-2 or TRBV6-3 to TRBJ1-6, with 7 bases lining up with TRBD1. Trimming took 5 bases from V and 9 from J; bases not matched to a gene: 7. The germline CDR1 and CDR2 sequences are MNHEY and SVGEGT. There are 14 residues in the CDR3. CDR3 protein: CASSPGQEGSPLHF. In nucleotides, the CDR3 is TGTGCCAGCAGTCCCGGACAGGAAGGTTCACCCCTCCACTTT.

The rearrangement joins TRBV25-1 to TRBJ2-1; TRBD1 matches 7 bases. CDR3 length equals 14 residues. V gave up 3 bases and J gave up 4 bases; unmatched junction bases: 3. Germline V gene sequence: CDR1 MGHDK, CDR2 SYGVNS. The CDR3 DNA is TGTGCCAGCAGTGATGGACAGGAGTACAATGAGCAGTTCTTC. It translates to CASSDGQEYNEQFF.

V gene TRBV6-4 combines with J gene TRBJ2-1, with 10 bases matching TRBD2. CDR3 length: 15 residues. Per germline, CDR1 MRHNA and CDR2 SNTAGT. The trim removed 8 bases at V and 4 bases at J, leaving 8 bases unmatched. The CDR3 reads CASAQGTSDYNEQFF. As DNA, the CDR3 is TGTGCCAGCGCCCAAGGGACTAGCGATTACAATGAGCAGTTCTTC.

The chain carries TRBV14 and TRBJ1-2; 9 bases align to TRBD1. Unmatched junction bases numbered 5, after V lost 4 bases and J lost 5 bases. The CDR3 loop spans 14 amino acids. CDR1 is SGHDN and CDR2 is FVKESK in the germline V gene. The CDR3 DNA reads TGTGCCAGCAGCCCGGACAGGGGACTTTATGGCTACACCTTC. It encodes CASSPDRGLYGYTF.

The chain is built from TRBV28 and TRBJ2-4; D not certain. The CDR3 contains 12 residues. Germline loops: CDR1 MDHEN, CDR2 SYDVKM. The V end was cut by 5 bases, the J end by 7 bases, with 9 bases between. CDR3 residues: CASSPPVNIQYF. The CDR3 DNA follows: TGTGCCAGCAGTCCCCCTGTCAACATTCAGTACTTC.

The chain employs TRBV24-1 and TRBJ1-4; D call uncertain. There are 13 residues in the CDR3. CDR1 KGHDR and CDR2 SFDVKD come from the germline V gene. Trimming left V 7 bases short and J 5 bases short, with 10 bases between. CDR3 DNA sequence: TGTGCCACCAGCGGGTCCAACAATGAAAAACTGTTTTTT. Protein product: CATSGSNNEKLFF.

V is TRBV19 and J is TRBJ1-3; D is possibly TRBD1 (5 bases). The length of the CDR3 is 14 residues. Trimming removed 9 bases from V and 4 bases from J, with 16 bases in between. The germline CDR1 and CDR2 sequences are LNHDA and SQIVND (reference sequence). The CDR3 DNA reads TGTGCCAGCACCTCATCAGGGCTCGGAAACACCATATATTTT. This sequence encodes CASTSSGLGNTIYF.

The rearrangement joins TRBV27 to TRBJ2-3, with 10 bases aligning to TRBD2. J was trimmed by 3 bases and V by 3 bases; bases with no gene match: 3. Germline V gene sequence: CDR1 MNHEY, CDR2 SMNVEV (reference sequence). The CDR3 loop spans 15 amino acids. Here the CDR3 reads CASSFMTSGTDTQYF. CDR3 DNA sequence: TGTGCCAGCAGTTTTATGACTAGCGGGACAGATACGCAGTATTTT.

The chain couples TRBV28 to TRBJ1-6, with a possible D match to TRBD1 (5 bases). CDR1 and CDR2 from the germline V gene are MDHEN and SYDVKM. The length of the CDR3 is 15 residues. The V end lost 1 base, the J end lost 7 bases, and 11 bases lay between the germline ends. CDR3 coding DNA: TGTGCCAGCAGTTTATCTCTCAGGGTAAATTCACCCCTCCACTTT. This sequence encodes CASSLSLRVNSPLHF.

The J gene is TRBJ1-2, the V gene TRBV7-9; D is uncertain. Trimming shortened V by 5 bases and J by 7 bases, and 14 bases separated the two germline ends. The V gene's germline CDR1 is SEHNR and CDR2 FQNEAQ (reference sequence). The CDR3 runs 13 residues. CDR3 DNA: TGTGCCAGCAGCCTATCTGGGGAGTCTGGCTACACCTTC. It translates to CASSLSGESGYTF.

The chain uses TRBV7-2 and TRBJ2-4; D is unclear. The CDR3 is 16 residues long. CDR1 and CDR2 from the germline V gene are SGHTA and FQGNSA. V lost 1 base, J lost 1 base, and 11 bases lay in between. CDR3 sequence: CASSLGHSTAKNIQYF. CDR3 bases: TGTGCCAGCAGCTTAGGACACAGCACGGCCAAAAACATTCAGTACTTC.

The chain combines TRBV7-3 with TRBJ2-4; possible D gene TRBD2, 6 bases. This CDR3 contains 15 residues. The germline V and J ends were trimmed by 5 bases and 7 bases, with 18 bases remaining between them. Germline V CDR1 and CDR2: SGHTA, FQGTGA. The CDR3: CASSTGLDAGNIQYF. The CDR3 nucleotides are TGTGCCAGCAGCACGGGACTCGACGCGGGCAACATTCAGTACTTC.

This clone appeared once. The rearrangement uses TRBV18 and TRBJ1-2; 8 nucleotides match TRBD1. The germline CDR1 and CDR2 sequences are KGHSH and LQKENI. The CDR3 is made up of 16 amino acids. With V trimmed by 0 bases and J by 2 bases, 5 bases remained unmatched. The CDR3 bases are TGTGCCAGCTCACCACCCGGACAGGGTTGGAACTATGGCTACACCTTC. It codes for CASSPPGQGWNYGYTF.

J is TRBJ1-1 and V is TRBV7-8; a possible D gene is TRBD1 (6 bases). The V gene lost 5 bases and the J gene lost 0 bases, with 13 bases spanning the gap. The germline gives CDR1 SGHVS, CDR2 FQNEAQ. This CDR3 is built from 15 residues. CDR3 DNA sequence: TGTGCCAGCAGCCCACACAGGGTGATGAACACTGAAGCTTTCTTT. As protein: CASSPHRVMNTEAFF.

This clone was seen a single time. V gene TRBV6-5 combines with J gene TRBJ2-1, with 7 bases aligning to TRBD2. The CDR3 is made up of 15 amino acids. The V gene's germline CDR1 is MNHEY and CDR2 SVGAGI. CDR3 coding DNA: TGTGCTTCAGCTGGGGGGGGACTGGCCTACAATGAGCAGTTCTTC. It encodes CASAGGGLAYNEQFF.

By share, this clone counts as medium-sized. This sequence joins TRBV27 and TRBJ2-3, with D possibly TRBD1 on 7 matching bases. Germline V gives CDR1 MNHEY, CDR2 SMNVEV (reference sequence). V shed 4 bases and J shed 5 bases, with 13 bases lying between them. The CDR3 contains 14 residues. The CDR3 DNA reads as TGTGCCAGCAGTTCCAGGGGGGCTGGAGATACGCAGTATTTT. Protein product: CASSSRGAGDTQYF.

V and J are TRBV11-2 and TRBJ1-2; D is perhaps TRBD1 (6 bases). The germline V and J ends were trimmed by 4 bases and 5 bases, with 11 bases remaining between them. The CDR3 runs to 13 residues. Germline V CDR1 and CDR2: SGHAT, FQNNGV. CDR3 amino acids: CASSSTGSYGYTF. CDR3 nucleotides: TGTGCCAGCAGCTCAACAGGGTCTTATGGCTACACCTTC.

The CDR3 protein is CASSPRTQGPSNTGELFF. The CDR3 DNA is TGTGCCAGCTCACCACGTACACAGGGGCCCTCGAACACCGGGGAGCTGTTTTTT. The V gene is TRBV18, the J gene TRBJ2-2, with 7 nucleotides matching TRBD1. CDR3 size: 18 residues. Germline V gene lookup returns CDR1 KGHSH and CDR2 LQKENI. With V trimmed by 1 base and J by 0 bases, 8 bases remained unmatched.

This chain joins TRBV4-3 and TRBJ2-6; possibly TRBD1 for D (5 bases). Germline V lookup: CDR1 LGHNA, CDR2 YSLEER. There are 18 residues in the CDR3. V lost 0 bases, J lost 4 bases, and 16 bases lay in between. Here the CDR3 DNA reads TGCGCCAGCAGCCAAGATGGCCCCTCAGGGTCCGGGGCCAACGTCCTGACTTTC. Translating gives CASSQDGPSGSGANVLTF.

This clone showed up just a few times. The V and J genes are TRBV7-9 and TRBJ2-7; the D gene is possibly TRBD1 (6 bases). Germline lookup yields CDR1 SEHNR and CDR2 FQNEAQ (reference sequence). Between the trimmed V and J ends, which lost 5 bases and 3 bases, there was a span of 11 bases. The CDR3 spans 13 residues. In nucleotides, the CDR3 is TGTGCCAGCAGCGGGGACACCAACTACGAGCAGTACTTC. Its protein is CASSGDTNYEQYF. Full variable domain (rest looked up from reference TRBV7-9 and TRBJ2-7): DTGVSQNPRHKITKRGQNVTFRCDPISEHNRLYWYRQTLGQGPEFLTYFQNEAQLEKSRLLSDRFSAERPKGSFSTLEIQRTEQGDSAMYLCASSGDTNYEQYFGPGTRLTVT.

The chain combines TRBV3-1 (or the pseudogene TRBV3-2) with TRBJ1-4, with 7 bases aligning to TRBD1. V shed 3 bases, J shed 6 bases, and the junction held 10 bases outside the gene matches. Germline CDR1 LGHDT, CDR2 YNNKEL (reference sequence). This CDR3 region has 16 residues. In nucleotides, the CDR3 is TGTGCCAGCAGCCATGTAACCGGGACAGTGGATGAAAAACTGTTTTTT. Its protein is CASSHVTGTVDEKLFF.

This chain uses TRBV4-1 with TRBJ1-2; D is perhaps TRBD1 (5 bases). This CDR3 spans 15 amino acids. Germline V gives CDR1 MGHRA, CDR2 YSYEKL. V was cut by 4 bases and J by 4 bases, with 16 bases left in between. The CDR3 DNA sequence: TGCGCCAGCAGCCCCCCCAGGGTGTCGGTCTATGGCTACACCTTC. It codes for CASSPPRVSVYGYTF.

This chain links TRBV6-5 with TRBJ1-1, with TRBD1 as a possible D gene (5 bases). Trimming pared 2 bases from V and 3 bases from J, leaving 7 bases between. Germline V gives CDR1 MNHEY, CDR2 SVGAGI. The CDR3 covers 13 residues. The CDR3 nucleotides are TGTGCCAGCAGTTACAGACAGTACACTGAAGCTTTCTTT. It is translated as CASSYRQYTEAFF.